The clone carrying this T cell receptor beta chain has at least ten counts. V gave up 6 bases and J gave up 5 bases, with 8 bases separating them. Germline V gene lookup returns CDR1 MNHEY and CDR2 SVGEGT. The CDR3 is 12 amino acids. The sample comes from a study of metastatic and nonmetastatic thyroid tumors. Overall study context: Both malignant and benign thyroid patients supplied peripheral blood and tumor or nodule tissue samples, across which the repertoires of these patients were then compared.

Patients had received no treatment of any kind before thyroid surgery. TCRdb re-called the PCR reads with MiXCR. The repertoire holds tens of thousands of clones, with 15% to 20% as singletons. Source material: blood. This receptor was identified in a female donor with papillary thyroid cancer or a benign thyroid nodule (not recorded which). Some clones in this sample may be carry-over from other donors' samples. The chain employs TRBV6-2 or TRBV6-3 and TRBJ2-1, with D unresolved. The CDR3 DNA follows: TGTGCCAGCAGCCCCAGGCACAATGAGCAGTTCTTC. Its translation is CASSPRHNEQFF.